The 27 T cell receptor beta chains below were found in one sample sequenced in a study of CD8+ T cells in alopecia areata. Once RNA had been extracted, it was reverse transcribed into cDNA to act as the sequencing template. Measured with immunoSEQ multiplex PCR; TCRdb has only the in-frame clones, and not every one. This sample yields approximately 210,000 clones, of which less than 50% are seen a single time; 2% to 3% belongs to the top ten. Treatment meaning: oral pan-JAK inhibitor, 5-10 mg twice daily. The material sequenced was CD4+ T cells sorted from blood, taken at approximately week 36, from a patient treated with tofacitinib. Receptors originate from a human donor with alopecia areata.

This clone was detected only once. This chain uses TRBV27 with TRBJ1-4; the D is unclear. The V end was cut by 2 bases, the J end by 2 bases, with 18 bases between. This CDR3 has 18 amino acids. CDR1 MNHEY and CDR2 SMNVEV come from the germline V gene (reference sequence). As DNA, the CDR3 is TGTGCCAGCAGTTTAACCCCCCAGCGGGCACGGACTAATGAAAAACTGTTTTTT. Its protein is CASSLTPQRARTNEKLFF.

J is TRBJ1-2 and V is TRBV11-2; 7 positions match TRBD1. Trimming took 7 bases from V and 8 from J; bases not matched to a gene: 10. The CDR3 extends over 13 amino acids. From germline, CDR1 is SGHAT and CDR2 FQNNGV. In nucleotides, the CDR3 is TGTGCCAGCACCCGAGACAGGGAAGGAGGCTACACCTTC. It specifies CASTRDREGGYTF.

The sample holds a few counts of this clone. This sequence joins TRBV30 and TRBJ2-1, with D possibly TRBD1 on 6 matching bases. Between the trimmed V and J ends, which lost 1 base and 7 bases, there was a span of 8 bases. CDR1 is GTSNPN and CDR2 is SVGIG in the germline V gene (reference sequence). CDR3 length equals 12 residues. The CDR3 is CAWSAQGNEQFF. Written as DNA, the CDR3 is TGTGCCTGGAGTGCCCAGGGGAATGAGCAGTTCTTC.

This clone showed up just a few times. The DNA of the CDR3 is TGTGCCCTGGAGGGGGCCAACTATGGCTACACCTTC. It yields the protein CALEGANYGYTF. The chain uses TRBV30 and TRBJ1-2, with 7 positions matching TRBD1. This CDR3 is 12 amino acids long. V trimming: 8 bases; J trimming: 2 bases; junction bases outside the gene matches: 5. CDR1 is GTSNPN and CDR2 is SVGIG in the germline V gene (reference sequence).

The chain recombines TRBV7-6 with TRBJ1-1; 8 positions agree with TRBD1. This CDR3 is 15 amino acids long. The ends lost 5 bases at V and 4 bases at J; junction bases unmatched: 9. The V gene's germline CDR1 is SGHVS and CDR2 FNYEAQ. The CDR3 reads CASSPGQGLVTEAFF. CDR3 bases: TGTGCCAGCAGCCCAGGACAGGGACTCGTCACTGAAGCTTTCTTT.

V usage is TRBV5-1 and J usage is TRBJ2-3, with D uncertain. This CDR3 spans 13 amino acids. Germline CDR1 and CDR2: SGHRS and YFSETQ. V was clipped by 7 bases and J by 0 bases, with 9 bases between them. The CDR3 loop is CASSPDSTDTQYF. As DNA, the CDR3 is TGCGCCAGCTCGCCAGATAGCACAGATACGCAGTATTTT.

There are a few counts of this clone. The rearrangement links TRBV5-1 to TRBJ2-5; 7 bases agree with TRBD1. CDR3 length equals 14 residues. CDR1 is SGHRS and CDR2 is YFSETQ in the germline V gene. The ends lost 4 bases at V and 5 bases at J; junction bases unmatched: 8. The CDR3 nucleotides are TGCGCCAGCAGCACCCCGACAGGGATGGAGACCCAGTACTTC. Residues: CASSTPTGMETQYF.

This clone was detected only a few times. This rearrangement joins TRBV5-4 to TRBJ2-5, with D unclear. The CDR3 length is 14 residues. The germline V gene encodes CDR1 SGHNT and CDR2 YYREEE (reference sequence). V shed 0 bases and J shed 3 bases, with 9 bases lying between them. This CDR3 is CASSLEQRKETQYF. The CDR3, as DNA: TGTGCCAGCAGCTTGGAGCAACGAAAAGAGACCCAGTACTTC.

V usage is TRBV30 and J usage is TRBJ2-2; 9 nucleotides agree with TRBD2. CDR1 and CDR2 (germline): GTSNPN, SVGIG (reference sequence). With 3 bases clipped from V and 7 bases from J, the junction kept 9 bases outside the gene matches. CDR3 length equals 15 residues. In nucleotides, the CDR3 is TGTGCCTGGAGGAGCGGGAGGACCTTCGGCGGGGAGCTGTTTTTT. Amino acid sequence: CAWRSGRTFGGELFF. Variable domain in full (rest from reference TRBV30 and TRBJ2-2): SQTIHQWPATLVQPVGSPLSLECTVEGTSNPNLYWYRQAAGRGLQLLFYSVGIGQISSEVPQNLSASRPQDRQFILSSKKLLLSDSGFYLCAWRSGRTFGGELFFGEGSRLTVL.

This rearrangement joins TRBV7-9 to TRBJ1-1; D gene uncertain. The CDR3 consists of 15 residues. With 5 bases removed from V and 8 bases from J, the gap between germline ends came to 21 bases. Germline V gene sequence: CDR1 SEHNR, CDR2 FQNEAQ (reference sequence). This CDR3 reads CASSQDEAGREEAFF. In DNA, the CDR3 is TGTGCCAGCAGCCAAGATGAGGCAGGACGGGAAGAAGCTTTCTTT.

This clone was detected a few times. The CDR3 DNA sequence: TGTGCCAGCAGCTTAGAATGGGAGTCCTCTGGAAACACCATATATTTT. This gives the protein CASSLEWESSGNTIYF. The V call is TRBV7-9, the J call TRBJ1-3; D not certain. V lost 1 base, J lost 0 bases, and 10 bases lay in between. CDR3 size: 16 residues. Germline V gene sequence: CDR1 SEHNR, CDR2 FQNEAQ (reference sequence).

The chain joins TRBV7-6 to TRBJ2-5, with D hard to call. V lost 2 bases to trimming and J lost 5 bases, with 6 bases between them. CDR1 and CDR2 from the germline V gene are SGHVS and FNYEAQ. The CDR3 runs 12 residues. The CDR3 sequence is CASSLYAETQYF. The DNA of the CDR3 is TGTGCCAGCAGCTTATATGCGGAGACCCAGTACTTC.

This clone was seen a handful of times. The chain employs TRBV18 and TRBJ1-5; D not resolved. There are 13 residues in the CDR3. Germline V CDR1 and CDR2: KGHSH, LQKENI. V was cut by 3 bases and J by 8 bases, with 11 bases left in between. The CDR3 bases are TGTGCCAGCTCACCGCAAGGGATGAAGCCCCAGCATTTT. This translates into CASSPQGMKPQHF.

This chain links TRBV29-1 with TRBJ1-1; possibly TRBD1 for D (5 bases). The CDR3 extends over 13 amino acids. V was cut by 7 bases and J by 3 bases, with 15 bases left in between. Germline V gene data show CDR1 as SQVTM and CDR2 as ANQGSEA. The DNA for the CDR3 is TGCAGCGCAACCTTGGGGCGCGACACTGAAGCTTTCTTT. Its translation: CSATLGRDTEAFF.

The rearrangement links TRBV29-1 to TRBJ2-6; no firm D call. Germline CDR1 SQVTM, CDR2 ANQGSEA. Trimming cost V 0 bases and J 2 bases, with 11 bases left between them. There are 16 residues in the CDR3. CDR3 sequence reads: CSVEEGIKTGANVLTF. CDR3 DNA: TGCAGCGTTGAAGAGGGTATTAAAACTGGGGCCAACGTCCTGACTTTC. The whole variable domain, remainder taken from reference TRBV29-1 and TRBJ2-6, is SAVISQKPSRDICQRGTSLTIQCQVDSQVTMMFWYRQQPGQSLTLIATANQGSEATYESGFVIDKFPISRPNLTFSTLTVSNMSPEDSSIYLCSVEEGIKTGANVLTFGAGSRLTVL.

The chain uses TRBV5-4 and TRBJ2-7; 10 bases agree with TRBD2. The CDR3 runs 16 residues. Germline trimming cut 0 bases from V and 7 bases from J; bases unmatched to any gene: 10. Germline CDR1 and CDR2: SGHNT and YYREEE (reference sequence). The chain's CDR3 is CASSLVPAGGPGEQYF. CDR3 nucleotide sequence: TGTGCCAGCAGCTTGGTTCCAGCGGGAGGGCCCGGGGAGCAGTACTTC.

The rearrangement uses TRBV11-2 and TRBJ2-7; D perhaps matches TRBD2 (6 bases). The CDR3 sequence is 12 residues long. The V gene's germline CDR1 is SGHAT and CDR2 FQNNGV. The V and J ends lost 8 bases and 3 bases respectively, with 11 bases between them. CDR3 sequence: CASRTSFYEQYF. CDR3 nucleotide sequence: TGTGCCAGCCGAACTAGCTTCTACGAGCAGTACTTC.

This clone appeared many times. J is TRBJ2-2 and V is TRBV27; D remains ambiguous. The ends were cut back, 2 bases at V and 4 bases at J, with 14 bases in the middle. Looked up from germline, CDR1 is MNHEY and CDR2 is SMNVEV (reference sequence). The CDR3 contains 16 residues. The CDR3 DNA follows: TGTGCCAGCAGTTTAGGCCCGACGTGGGGCACCGGGGAGCTGTTTTTT. This sequence encodes CASSLGPTWGTGELFF.

Only a few counts were recorded for this clone. This chain connects TRBV7-2 to TRBJ2-2, with D unresolved. Between the trimmed V and J ends, which lost 5 bases and 6 bases, there was a span of 13 bases. The CDR3 consists of 14 residues. Germline V CDR1 and CDR2: SGHTA, FQGNSA. The CDR3 spells CASSDSHRAGELFF. The CDR3 DNA is TGTGCCAGCAGCGATAGTCACCGGGCCGGGGAGCTGTTTTTT.

J is TRBJ2-7 and V is TRBV28; the D is unclear. Germline CDR1 reads MDHEN; CDR2 reads SYDVKM. The CDR3 length is 11 residues. Trimming removed 5 bases at V and 8 bases at J, with 10 bases between. The CDR3 loop reads CASSPGPKQYF. The DNA for the CDR3 is TGTGCCAGCAGTCCCGGTCCCAAGCAGTACTTC.

This clone was counted a single time. This chain links TRBV7-9 with TRBJ2-7, with no clear D. V was pared by 1 base and J by 7 bases, with 14 bases between. Germline V lookup: CDR1 SEHNR, CDR2 FQNEAQ (reference sequence). The CDR3 consists of 14 residues. The CDR3 spells CASSLETGLGEQYF. The CDR3 DNA sequence: TGTGCCAGCAGCTTAGAGACCGGCTTGGGGGAGCAGTACTTC.

This clone showed up just a few times. This sequence joins TRBV27 and TRBJ2-1, with D possibly matching TRBD2 (6 bases). Germline values: CDR1 MNHEY, CDR2 SMNVEV (reference sequence). V gave up 5 bases and J gave up 5 bases, with 22 bases separating them. The CDR3 covers 17 residues. The CDR3 DNA reads TGTGCCAGCAGTCCCCTAGTGAGTAGGAGGGCTGACAATGAGCAGTTCTTC. It translates to CASSPLVSRRADNEQFF.

The chain links TRBV18 to TRBJ1-2; D not resolved. The V gene's germline CDR1 is KGHSH and CDR2 LQKENI. V was pared by 6 bases and J by 0 bases, with 11 bases between. This CDR3 has 14 amino acids. CDR3 sequence: CASSQPPANYGYTF. The CDR3 DNA is TGTGCCAGCTCCCAGCCCCCAGCTAACTATGGCTACACCTTC.

The chain recombines TRBV15 with TRBJ2-7, with a tentative D call TRBD2 (5 bases). CDR1 LNHNV and CDR2 YYDKDF come from the germline V gene (reference sequence). V was cut by 3 bases and J by 2 bases, with 20 bases left in between. This CDR3 spans 17 amino acids. CDR3 region: CATSSPGVGRRTYEQYF. The CDR3 nucleotides are TGTGCCACCAGCAGCCCCGGGGTGGGCAGAAGGACCTACGAGCAGTACTTC.

This clone has more than one count but fewer than ten. The V gene is TRBV6-1, the J gene TRBJ1-4; TRBD1 agrees at 10 bases. Germline V lookup: CDR1 MNHNS, CDR2 SASEGT. The ends lost 5 bases at V and 7 bases at J; junction bases unmatched: 7. CDR3 size: 15 residues. The CDR3 sequence: CASSIDRGRAEKLFF. DNA of the CDR3: TGTGCCAGCAGTATTGACAGGGGGCGCGCTGAAAAACTGTTTTTT.

Here the CDR3 reads CASSPRSQGGTGELFF. The CDR3 nucleotides are TGTGCCAGCTCACCGCGCTCGCAGGGCGGCACCGGGGAGCTGTTTTTT. The genes are TRBV18 and TRBJ2-2; D is possibly TRBD1 (5 bases). In germline, CDR1 is KGHSH, CDR2 LQKENI. The CDR3 is 16 amino acids. V was shortened by 3 bases and J by 4 bases, with 15 bases between the two germline ends.

The J gene is TRBJ1-3, the V gene TRBV6-5; no firm D call. CDR3 length: 15 amino acids. Germline V CDR1 and CDR2: MNHEY, SVGAGI. The V end was cut by 6 bases, the J end by 2 bases, with 14 bases between. The CDR3 sequence is CASRTVGRAGNTIYF. The CDR3 DNA is TGTGCCAGCAGAACCGTAGGACGCGCTGGAAACACCATATATTTT.